Presented here are 23 T cell receptor beta chains from one specimen sequenced in a study of blood T cell repertoires in COVID-19. Some clones are missing from TCRdb's copy, which holds only in-frame ones; the method was immunoSEQ multiplex PCR. The top ten clones hold 3% to 3.5% of a sample with roughly 110,000 clones, more than 75% of them seen once. The material sequenced was peripheral blood. The origin of the receptors is a man aged 40-50 years with acute or convalescent COVID-19.

This clone was recorded only once. This sequence joins TRBV24-1 and TRBJ2-2; 11 bases line up with TRBD1. The CDR3 is 16 residues long. The V gene end was trimmed by 4 bases and the J gene end by 6 bases; junction bases not matched to a gene: 6. The germline V gene encodes CDR1 KGHDR and CDR2 SFDVKD. The CDR3 region is CATSEAGTGGPGELFF. DNA for the CDR3: TGTGCCACCAGTGAAGCCGGGACAGGGGGTCCCGGGGAGCTGTTTTTT.

The chain joins TRBV18 to TRBJ2-2, with a weak D call TRBD2 (7 bases). Germline CDR1 is KGHSH and CDR2 is LQKENI. The V and J ends lost 6 bases and 5 bases respectively, with 16 bases between them. The CDR3 consists of 15 residues. The CDR3 bases are TGTGCCAGCTCCCCCGGCGGGGGCAGGACCGGGGAGCTGTTTTTT. Residues: CASSPGGGRTGELFF.

The chain has TRBV27 and TRBJ1-1, with 7 bases matching TRBD1. CDR1 MNHEY and CDR2 SMNVEV come from the germline V gene (reference sequence). With V trimmed by 5 bases and J by 4 bases, 13 bases remained unmatched. This CDR3 is 16 amino acids long. The CDR3 sequence: CASSRTGVVSATEAFF. As DNA, the CDR3 is TGTGCCAGCAGTAGAACAGGGGTGGTATCTGCCACTGAAGCTTTCTTT.

This chain uses TRBV6-2 or TRBV6-3 with TRBJ1-2; D is ambiguous. Trimming took off 0 bases at V and 4 bases at J, with 12 bases between the two ends. Germline assignment: CDR1 MNHEY and CDR2 SVGEGT. The CDR3 runs to 15 residues. CDR3 nucleotide sequence: TGTGCCAGCAGTTACTCGACGGGGTTGGGCTATGGCTACACCTTC. This codes for CASSYSTGLGYGYTF.

The chain couples TRBV5-6 to TRBJ2-5, with 8 nucleotides matching TRBD1. The germline gives CDR1 SGHDT, CDR2 YYEEEE. This CDR3 contains 18 residues. The V gene end was trimmed by 3 bases and the J gene end by 5 bases; junction bases not matched to a gene: 18. The CDR3 DNA follows: TGTGCCAGCAGCTCAACATCTGACAGGGGTCAATTTGTGGAGACCCAGTACTTC. This sequence encodes CASSSTSDRGQFVETQYF.

The V and J genes are TRBV7-3 and TRBJ1-6, with 9 bases identical to TRBD1. Per germline, CDR1 SGHTA and CDR2 FQGTGA. The CDR3 runs to 13 residues. J lost 13 bases, V lost 3 bases, and 4 bases had no gene match. The CDR3 is CASSLGQGRPLHF. In DNA form, the CDR3 reads TGTGCCAGCAGCTTGGGACAGGGTAGGCCCCTCCACTTT.

This chain connects TRBV15 to TRBJ1-1, with 8 bases aligning to TRBD1. The length of the CDR3 is 15 residues. The V gene's germline CDR1 is LNHNV and CDR2 YYDKDF (reference sequence). J gave up 11 bases and V 3 bases, and 14 bases lay outside the gene matches. CDR3 residues: CATSSGQGFSLLAFF. The CDR3 coding sequence is TGTGCCACCAGCAGCGGACAGGGTTTCTCGTTGCTGGCTTTCTTT. The variable domain in full, with the rest retrieved from reference TRBV15 and TRBJ1-1, is DAMVIQNPRYQVTQFGKPVTLSCSQTLNHNVMYWYQQKSSQAPKLLFHYYDKDFNNEADTPDNFQSRRPNTSFCFLDIRSPGLGDTAMYLCATSSGQGFSLLAFFGQGTRLTVV.

The rearrangement uses TRBV3-1 (or the pseudogene TRBV3-2) and TRBJ1-6; the D gene is possibly TRBD1 (5 bases). Trimming shortened V by 1 base and J by 10 bases, and 14 bases separated the two germline ends. The CDR3 runs 15 residues. CDR1 and CDR2 (germline): LGHDT, YNNKEL (reference sequence). Here the CDR3 DNA reads TGTGCCAGCAGCCAAGGGGGAACAGGAGGGTCACCCCTCCACTTT. Protein: CASSQGGTGGSPLHF.

This sequence joins TRBV2 and TRBJ2-7; perhaps TRBD2 as D (5 bases). This CDR3 spans 14 amino acids. Deletions cut 4 bases from V and 0 bases from J, with 10 bases between. Germline CDR1 and CDR2: SNHLY and FYNNEI. The CDR3 DNA is TGTGCCAGCAGTGTGGTTGGAGGCTCCTACGAGCAGTACTTC. Protein sequence: CASSVVGGSYEQYF.

CDR3 in DNA: TGCGCCAGCAGCCAAGGTGGCGGGGGAGGCTACGAGCAGTACTTC. Amino acid sequence: CASSQGGGGGYEQYF. The V gene is TRBV4-3, the J gene TRBJ2-7; 7 bases align to TRBD2. This CDR3 comprises 15 residues. Germline CDR1 and CDR2: LGHNA and YSLEER. The junction had 6 bases not matched to a gene; V was cut back by 1 base and J by 3 bases.

The V call is TRBV27, the J call TRBJ1-2; 10 nucleotides line up with TRBD1. Trimming at V came to 4 bases and at J to 4 bases, leaving 3 bases not matched to a gene. Germline V CDR1 and CDR2: MNHEY, SMNVEV (reference sequence). The CDR3 is made up of 14 amino acids. CDR3 coding DNA: TGTGCCAGCAGTTCCGGGACAGGGGCCTATGGCTACACCTTC. This translates into CASSSGTGAYGYTF.

The V gene is TRBV6-1, the J gene TRBJ2-7; no firm D call. The V gene's germline CDR1 is MNHNS and CDR2 SASEGT. V was trimmed by 1 base and J by 1 base, leaving 8 bases between them. The CDR3 totals 14 residues. The CDR3, as DNA: TGTGCCAGCAGTGAAGGCCCCGGTTCCTACGAGCAGTACTTC. It yields the protein CASSEGPGSYEQYF.

The CDR3 sequence is CASSFVPKQGIQETQYF. In DNA, the CDR3 is TGTGCCAGCAGCTTTGTTCCCAAACAGGGGATCCAAGAGACCCAGTACTTC. V and J are TRBV12-1 and TRBJ2-5; whether TRBD1, the table's D call, matches the DNA was not checked. TRBV12-1 is an annotated pseudogene. The CDR3 is 17 amino acids.

The rearrangement links TRBV7-2 to TRBJ2-3; 9 bases align to TRBD2. Germline trimming cut 5 bases from V and 5 bases from J; bases unmatched to any gene: 5. This CDR3 has 14 amino acids. The germline gives CDR1 SGHTA, CDR2 FQGNSA. The CDR3 is CASSPVSGGDTQYF. The CDR3 DNA reads as TGTGCCAGCAGCCCAGTTAGCGGGGGAGATACGCAGTATTTT.

The CDR3 DNA is TGTGCCAGCAGCCCCCCGGGACAGGGGGAGCCCCAGCATTTT. This sequence encodes CASSPPGQGEPQHF. This rearrangement joins TRBV4-2 to TRBJ1-5, with TRBD1 matching 11 bases. The germline gives CDR1 LGHNA, CDR2 YNFKEQ. Unmatched junction bases numbered 4, after V lost 4 bases and J lost 8 bases. The CDR3 has 14 amino acids.

The V gene is TRBV5-1, the J gene TRBJ1-5, with D unclear. V lost 0 bases to trimming and J lost 9 bases, with 10 bases between them. There are 13 residues in the CDR3. Germline V CDR1 and CDR2: SGHRS, YFSETQ. CDR3 bases: TGCGCCAGCAGCTTGGTCCCGGAGCGGCCCCAGCATTTT. Protein sequence: CASSLVPERPQHF.

The gene calls are TRBV7-2 and TRBJ2-7, with a weak D call TRBD1 (5 bases). The CDR3 is 14 residues long. V gave up 5 bases and J gave up 1 base, with 12 bases separating them. Germline assignment: CDR1 SGHTA and CDR2 FQGNSA. DNA of the CDR3: TGTGCCAGCAGCCAGGACATTGGGTCCTACGAGCAGTACTTC. Translated, it gives CASSQDIGSYEQYF.

The chain carries TRBV4-1 and TRBJ1-2, with D maybe TRBD1 (5 bases). Trimming left V 4 bases short and J 0 bases short, with 15 bases between. The germline V gene encodes CDR1 MGHRA and CDR2 YSYEKL. The CDR3 is 16 amino acids. In DNA form, the CDR3 reads TGCGCCAGCAGCCGCGTCGGGGGGTCTGCTAACTATGGCTACACCTTC. The encoded protein is CASSRVGGSANYGYTF.

The chain uses TRBV27 and TRBJ1-1, with 7 bases identical to TRBD1. The CDR3 sequence is 18 residues long. V gave up 0 bases and J gave up 0 bases; unmatched junction bases: 10. Germline V gene sequence: CDR1 MNHEY, CDR2 SMNVEV (reference sequence). CDR3 sequence: CASSLSSAETGMNTEAFF. The CDR3 DNA sequence: TGTGCCAGCAGTTTATCTTCAGCCGAGACAGGGATGAACACTGAAGCTTTCTTT.

In its sample, this clone was seen a few times. The chain uses TRBV10-3 and TRBJ2-1, with a weak D call TRBD1 (6 bases). The CDR3 totals 16 residues. Trimming removed 3 bases from V and 1 base from J, with 13 bases in between. The germline gives CDR1 ENHRY, CDR2 SYGVKD. The DNA of the CDR3 is TGTGCCATCAGTGATACCACCGGGACATCCTACAATGAGCAGTTCTTC. Protein sequence: CAISDTTGTSYNEQFF.

The chain links TRBV4-2 to TRBJ2-2; 8 bases align to TRBD1. This CDR3 comprises 15 residues. Germline CDR1 and CDR2: LGHNA and YNFKEQ. J lost 5 bases, V lost 2 bases, and 4 bases had no gene match. The CDR3 DNA reads as TGTGCCAGCAGCCAACAGGGGGCTTGGACCGGGGAGCTGTTTTTT. Translated: CASSQQGAWTGELFF.

The genes are TRBV4-1 and TRBJ2-5; 13 nucleotides line up with TRBD2. From germline, CDR1 is MGHRA and CDR2 YSYEKL. Germline trimming cut 2 bases from V and 3 bases from J; bases unmatched to any gene: 6. The CDR3 has 17 residues. The CDR3 here is CASSQPGGLAGEETQYF. The CDR3 DNA reads TGCGCCAGCAGCCAACCGGGAGGACTAGCGGGGGAAGAGACCCAGTACTTC.

J is TRBJ2-7 and V is TRBV5-1; 12 bases match TRBD2. The CDR3 consists of 15 residues. With 4 bases clipped from V and 2 bases from J, the junction kept 4 bases outside the gene matches. The germline V gene has CDR1 SGHRS and CDR2 YFSETQ. CDR3 amino acids: CASSLGLAGPYEQYF. CDR3 DNA: TGCGCCAGCAGCCTGGGACTAGCGGGTCCCTACGAGCAGTACTTC.